These T cell receptor beta chains were read from a single sample in a study of blood T cell repertoires in COVID-19. Method: immunoSEQ multiplex PCR; TCRdb's copy keeps in-frame clones and lacks some. The table has around 170,000 clones, approximately 86% seen once. The source material was peripheral blood. These receptors all stem from a man aged 60-69 years with COVID-19, enrolled during active disease. Each CDR3 is given with its conserved first and last residue. The order of the fields is V gene, J gene, D gene, clone size, CDR3 DNA, CDR3 protein. The D gene is left open where the match is weak. Clone size is given for some rows only: seen once, a few or many times, or a class if the clone is expanded.

>TRBV5-4|TRBJ2-1|.|.
TGTGCCAGCAGCTTGACATTTTCCGATGAGCAGTTCTTC
CASSLTFSDEQFF
>TRBV7-2|TRBJ2-7|TRBD1|.
TGTGCCAGCAGCGTAATGGGACAGAATTTCTACGAGCAGTACTTC
CASSVMGQNFYEQYF
>TRBV2|TRBJ2-1|TRBD2|.
TGTGCCAGCCAACCGGGACTAGCGGGAGTTGAGCAGTTCTTC
CASQPGLAGVEQFF
>TRBV19|TRBJ1-4|.|.
TGTGCCAGTAGTAGATGGGAACAGGACGGAAAACTGTTTTTT
CASSRWEQDGKLFF
>TRBV19|TRBJ2-3|.|.
TGTGCCAGTAGTATGTGGCCGATAGCGGCTTTCACAGATACGCAGTATTTT
CASSMWPIAAFTDTQYF
>TRBV3-1/TRBV3-2|TRBJ1-5|.|.
TGTGCCAGCAGCCAAGATGGAGAAGGCTTGCCCCAGCATTTT
CASSQDGEGLPQHF
>TRBV12-3/TRBV12-4|TRBJ1-1|.|.
TGTGCCAGCAGGCAGGGCCTTAACACTGAAGCTTTCTTT
CASRQGLNTEAFF
>TRBV6-1|TRBJ2-7|.|.
TGTGCCAGCGGTAGGCGGATTAAAAACTCCTACGAGCAGTACTTC
CASGRRIKNSYEQYF
>TRBV19|TRBJ1-1|TRBD1|.
TGTGCCAGTAGTATTGGGCGGACAGGGTTTGGTTCTGAAGCTTTCTTT
CASSIGRTGFGSEAFF
>TRBV7-8|TRBJ1-5|TRBD1|once
TGTGCCAGCAGACTTACAGGGGATGGCAATCAGCCCCAGCATTTT
CASRLTGDGNQPQHF
>TRBV30|TRBJ1-4|.|.
TGTGCCTGGAGCGTAGGAGGTTCGGATGAAAAACTGTTTTTT
CAWSVGGSDEKLFF
>TRBV30|TRBJ2-4|.|.
TGTGCCTGGAGTGGTCTAGCCAAAAACATTCAGTACTTC
CAWSGLAKNIQYF
>TRBV19|TRBJ1-4|.|few
TGTGCCAGTAGTTCCGGGCGGGTTTTGGATAATGAAAAACTGTTTTTT
CASSSGRVLDNEKLFF
>TRBV4-3|TRBJ1-1|TRBD1|.
TGCGCCAGCAGCCACGTAACCGGCAGGGGGCAAACTGAAGCTTTCTTT
CASSHVTGRGQTEAFF
>TRBV24-1|TRBJ2-3|.|.
TGTGCCACCAGTGATTTGACAGGGCTAACAGATACGCAGTATTTT
CATSDLTGLTDTQYF
>TRBV28|TRBJ2-7|TRBD1|.
TGTGCCAGCAGCCAAGGACAGGCGTCCTACGAGCAGTACTTC
CASSQGQASYEQYF
>TRBV18|TRBJ2-5|.|.
TGTGCCAGCTCTACGACAGTCGTCCAAGAGACCCAGTACTTC
CASSTTVVQETQYF
>TRBV10-3|TRBJ1-1|.|.
TGTGCCATCAGTCCAGGGGTGAACACTGAAGCTTTCTTT
CAISPGVNTEAFF
>TRBV7-2|TRBJ1-1|.|.
TGTGCCAGCAGCCTTAACAGGATCATGAACACTGAAGCTTTCTTT
CASSLNRIMNTEAFF
>TRBV5-8|TRBJ1-3|.|.
TGTGCCAGCAGCTTGGGGGGGCATTTCTACTCTGGAAACACCATATATTTT
CASSLGGHFYSGNTIYF
>TRBV6-5|TRBJ1-2|.|.
TGTGCCAGCCGACAGGTAGATGGCTACACCTTC
CASRQVDGYTF
>TRBV18|TRBJ1-1|.|.
TGTGCCAGCTCACCCAGGAACACTGAAGCTTTCTTT
CASSPRNTEAFF
>TRBV6-5|TRBJ1-5|.|.
TGTGCCAGCAGTTACGGCGGTACTAATCAGCCCCAGCATTTT
CASSYGGTNQPQHF
>TRBV3-1/TRBV3-2|TRBJ1-2|.|.
TGTGCCAGCAGTGAGACAGACTATGGCTACACCTTC
CASSETDYGYTF
>TRBV15|TRBJ2-2|.|.
TGTGCCACCAGCAGAGGGCCCGGGGAGCTGTTTTTT
CATSRGPGELFF
>TRBV28|TRBJ1-1|TRBD1|.
TGTGCCAGCAGTCTCCCCCCGTGGACAGGGGAGTTGTGGCAAGCTTTCTTT
CASSLPPWTGELWQAFF
>TRBV10-2|TRBJ1-1|TRBD1|.
TGCGCCAGCATACCGGGACAGGGAACTGAAGCTTTCTTT
CASIPGQGTEAFF
>TRBV4-3|TRBJ2-3|TRBD2|.
TGCGCCAGCAGCCTGATAGCGGGGGGCGCGGATACGCAGTATTTT
CASSLIAGGADTQYF
>TRBV6-5|TRBJ2-7|TRBD2|.
TGTGCCAGCAGAGATACTAGCGGGAGGCTCAACGAGCAGTACTTC
CASRDTSGRLNEQYF
>TRBV11-2|TRBJ2-5|TRBD1|few
TGTGCCAGCAGCCAAGACGGGACAGTTACTCAGTACTTC
CASSQDGTVTQYF
>TRBV18|TRBJ1-2|.|.
TGTGCCAGCTCACCCACATTGCTCCGGCGAGGGATCTATGGCTACACCTTC
CASSPTLLRRGIYGYTF
>TRBV11-2|TRBJ1-6|TRBD1|.
TGTGCCAGCAGCTTAGGACAGGGTAATTCACCCCTCCACTTT
CASSLGQGNSPLHF
>TRBV6-5|TRBJ2-7|.|.
TGTGCCAGCAGTAGGGCTAGCAGCTCCTACGAGCAGTACTTC
CASSRASSSYEQYF
>TRBV18|TRBJ1-1|.|.
TGTGCCAGCTCACCCGAGATGAACACTGAAGCTTTCTTT
CASSPEMNTEAFF
>TRBV5-1|TRBJ2-5|.|.
TGCGCCAGCAGCCCGGGGGTTAGTCAAGAGACCCAGTACTTC
CASSPGVSQETQYF
>TRBV4-3|TRBJ1-2|.|.
TGCGCCAGCAGCCAAGATATCGTACAGGGCTGGGGCTACACCTTC
CASSQDIVQGWGYTF
>TRBV28|TRBJ2-1|TRBD2|few
TGTGCCAGCAGCTCCCATGGCGGGGGGCGCTCCTACAATGAGCAGTTCTTC
CASSSHGGGRSYNEQFF
>TRBV18|TRBJ1-5|TRBD1|.
TGTGCCAGCTCACAAGACCCTGGACAGGGTAGCAATCAGCCCCAGCATTTT
CASSQDPGQGSNQPQHF
>TRBV5-4|TRBJ2-3|TRBD2|.
TGTGCCAGCAGCCCCCTGAGCGGGACCGCAGATACGCAGTATTTT
CASSPLSGTADTQYF
>TRBV3-1/TRBV3-2|TRBJ2-7|TRBD2|.
TGTGCCAGCAGCCAAGTTACGGGAGGGCCGCACGAGCAGTACTTC
CASSQVTGGPHEQYF
>TRBV24-1|TRBJ1-2|TRBD1|.
TGTGCCACCGGTGACAGGGCCGGTGGCTACACCTTC
CATGDRAGGYTF
>TRBV15|TRBJ1-3|TRBD1|.
TGTGCCACCAGCTACCGACAGGGGAGCTCTGGAAACACCATATATTTT
CATSYRQGSSGNTIYF
>TRBV27|TRBJ1-1|TRBD1|.
TGTGCCAGCAGCCTGCCCGGGACAGGGAACACTGAAGCTTTCTTT
CASSLPGTGNTEAFF
>TRBV24-1|TRBJ1-5|TRBD1|.
TGTGCCACCAGTGACCAGACAGGGTCTAGCAATCAGCCCCAGCATTTT
CATSDQTGSSNQPQHF
>TRBV27|TRBJ1-2|.|.
TGTGCCAGCAGTCCCCGGAGGCCGCATGGCTACACCTTC
CASSPRRPHGYTF
>TRBV6-6|TRBJ1-4|TRBD1|.
TGTGCCAGCAGTCAGGACAGGGTAGGGACCGAAAAACTGTTTTTT
CASSQDRVGTEKLFF
>TRBV9|TRBJ2-1|.|.
TGTGCCAGCAGCGTAGATAGTAGCGTGAGCAATGAGCAGTTCTTC
CASSVDSSVSNEQFF
>TRBV7-9|TRBJ2-7|.|.
TGTGCCAGCAGCTTAGCGTTGGGCGTCAGGGTAAGCTACGAGCAGTACTTC
CASSLALGVRVSYEQYF
>TRBV5-1|TRBJ2-5|TRBD2|.
TGCGCCAGCAGCTCTTCGGGGGGGCCTCAAGAGACCCAGTACTTC
CASSSSGGPQETQYF
>TRBV24-1|TRBJ2-2|.|.
TGTGCCACCAGTGACCCGAAACTGAGCGGGGAGCTGTTTTTT
CATSDPKLSGELFF
>TRBV7-2|TRBJ2-5|.|once
TGTGCCAGCAGCGACACAAATAAACAAGACAGGACCCAGTACTTC
CASSDTNKQDRTQYF
>TRBV11-2|TRBJ1-1|.|.
TGTGCCAGCAGCGTAACAGGGATGAACACTGAAGCTTTCTTT
CASSVTGMNTEAFF
>TRBV19|TRBJ1-5|.|.
TGTGCCAGTACTCCCCAGGGGCGGGGGGAATTTCAGCCCCAGCATTTT
CASTPQGRGEFQPQHF
>TRBV5-6|TRBJ2-7|TRBD2|.
TGTGCCAGCAGCTTGGGTGGGACTAGCGGGGTCTACGAGCAGTACTTC
CASSLGGTSGVYEQYF
>TRBV9|TRBJ1-3|.|.
TGTGCCAGCAGCGTAGCGGGATCTGGAAACACCATATATTTT
CASSVAGSGNTIYF
>TRBV19|TRBJ1-5|TRBD1|.
TGTGCCAGTAGGCCCGGGACAGGGAGCGGGGCCCAGCATTTT
CASRPGTGSGAQHF
>TRBV27|TRBJ2-1|TRBD2|.
TGTGCCAGCAGTACTAGCGGTAGACAGTACAATGAGCAGTTCTTC
CASSTSGRQYNEQFF
>TRBV14|TRBJ2-7|TRBD2|.
TGTGCCAGCAGCCAAGATCAAATACTAGCGAGATACGAGCAGTACTTC
CASSQDQILARYEQYF
>TRBV19|TRBJ1-2|TRBD1|.
TGTGCCAGTAGTCTCCTCCCGGGACAGGGGTTGTGGGGCAACTATGGCTACACCTTC
CASSLLPGQGLWGNYGYTF